Sequencing of this TCR beta chain was carried out in a study of cytomegalovirus exposure and HLA in healthy donors. For the study at large: There were around 100 million unique TCR beta sequences, drawn from about 179 million T cells, in an earlier analysis.

It was with 60 Vbeta and 13 Jbeta primers that the PCR ran. Profiling relied on immunoSEQ multiplex PCR, and the TCRdb table lists in-frame clones only, not all of them. The sample yields a few hundred thousand clones, about 80% seen once. Findings and caveats of the study: TCR beta sequences reportedly predicted the HLA-A and HLA-B alleles of most subjects accurately.

The CDR3 covers 17 residues. This clone turned up a few times. Its antigen remains unknown. The sequenced material came from PBMCs. The sequence derives from a woman aged 40-49 years in good health and CMV-seronegative. V gene TRBV21-1 combines with J gene TRBJ1-6; the table assigns TRBD1, which was not confirmed against the DNA. TRBV21-1 counts as a pseudogene. DNA for the CDR3: TGTGCCAGCAGCAAGCGCGAATGTTCAGGGAACAATTCACCCCTCCACTTT. It yields the protein CASSKRECSGNNSPLHF.